What follows are 4 T cell receptor beta chains derived from one specimen sequenced in a study of blood T cells in healthy people across ages. With a J-beta primer mix and a sample-barcoded 5' primer, a second PCR ran 7 to 11 cycles. Using its own MiXCR run on the 5' RACE reads, TCRdb lists one record per CDR3 protein. The sample yields 650,000 to 1,000,000 distinct CDR3 sequences, about 42% seen once. Input material: blood. These receptors all stem from a man older than 75 in good health.

The chain carries TRBV18 and TRBJ1-2; the match to TRBD1 covers 7 bases. Germline values: CDR1 KGHSH, CDR2 LQKENI. The CDR3 is 14 residues long. The ends lost 8 bases at V and 3 bases at J; junction bases unmatched: 9. CDR3 amino acids: CASGETGQHYGYTF. The CDR3, as DNA: TGTGCCAGCGGGGAGACAGGGCAACACTATGGCTACACCTTC.

Notes on this clonotype: At one of its ends the junction is not consistent with the germline gene, which may arise from a read error. The chain links TRBV9 to TRBJ2-1; 7 nucleotides match TRBD2. CDR1 is SGDLS, CDR2 YYNGEE, per germline. This CDR3 spans 17 amino acids. CDR3: CACSVDLAGEAYNEQFF. The CDR3 DNA reads TGTGCCTGCAGCGTCGACCTTGCGGGAGAGGCCTACAATGAGCAGTTCTTC.

At least ten counts were recorded for this clonotype. The chain uses TRBV20-1 and TRBJ2-5; 10 positions agree with TRBD2. CDR1 is DFQATT, CDR2 SNEGSKA, per germline (reference sequence). Germline trimming cut 4 bases from V and 5 bases from J; bases unmatched to any gene: 4. This CDR3 contains 13 residues. The CDR3 is CSATPLAGETQYF. In DNA form, the CDR3 reads TGCAGTGCTACACCACTAGCGGGGGAGACCCAGTACTTC.

This clonotype has a handful of counts. This chain joins TRBV7-2 and TRBJ2-3; maybe TRBD2 (6 bases). V was pared by 3 bases and J by 0 bases, with 19 bases between. This CDR3 is 18 amino acids long. Germline-derived CDR1 and CDR2 are SGHTA and FQGNSA. The CDR3 loop is CASSFKGGTITSTDTQYF. In nucleotides, the CDR3 is TGTGCCAGCAGCTTCAAAGGAGGGACCATCACTAGCACAGATACGCAGTATTTT. Using reference TRBV7-2 and TRBJ2-3 for the parts outside the CDR3, the full variable domain is GAGVSQSPSNKVTEKGKDVELRCDPISGHTALYWYRQSLGQGLEFLIYFQGNSAPDKSGLPSDRFSAERTGGSVSTLTIQRTQQEDSAVYLCASSFKGGTITSTDTQYFGPGTRLTVL.